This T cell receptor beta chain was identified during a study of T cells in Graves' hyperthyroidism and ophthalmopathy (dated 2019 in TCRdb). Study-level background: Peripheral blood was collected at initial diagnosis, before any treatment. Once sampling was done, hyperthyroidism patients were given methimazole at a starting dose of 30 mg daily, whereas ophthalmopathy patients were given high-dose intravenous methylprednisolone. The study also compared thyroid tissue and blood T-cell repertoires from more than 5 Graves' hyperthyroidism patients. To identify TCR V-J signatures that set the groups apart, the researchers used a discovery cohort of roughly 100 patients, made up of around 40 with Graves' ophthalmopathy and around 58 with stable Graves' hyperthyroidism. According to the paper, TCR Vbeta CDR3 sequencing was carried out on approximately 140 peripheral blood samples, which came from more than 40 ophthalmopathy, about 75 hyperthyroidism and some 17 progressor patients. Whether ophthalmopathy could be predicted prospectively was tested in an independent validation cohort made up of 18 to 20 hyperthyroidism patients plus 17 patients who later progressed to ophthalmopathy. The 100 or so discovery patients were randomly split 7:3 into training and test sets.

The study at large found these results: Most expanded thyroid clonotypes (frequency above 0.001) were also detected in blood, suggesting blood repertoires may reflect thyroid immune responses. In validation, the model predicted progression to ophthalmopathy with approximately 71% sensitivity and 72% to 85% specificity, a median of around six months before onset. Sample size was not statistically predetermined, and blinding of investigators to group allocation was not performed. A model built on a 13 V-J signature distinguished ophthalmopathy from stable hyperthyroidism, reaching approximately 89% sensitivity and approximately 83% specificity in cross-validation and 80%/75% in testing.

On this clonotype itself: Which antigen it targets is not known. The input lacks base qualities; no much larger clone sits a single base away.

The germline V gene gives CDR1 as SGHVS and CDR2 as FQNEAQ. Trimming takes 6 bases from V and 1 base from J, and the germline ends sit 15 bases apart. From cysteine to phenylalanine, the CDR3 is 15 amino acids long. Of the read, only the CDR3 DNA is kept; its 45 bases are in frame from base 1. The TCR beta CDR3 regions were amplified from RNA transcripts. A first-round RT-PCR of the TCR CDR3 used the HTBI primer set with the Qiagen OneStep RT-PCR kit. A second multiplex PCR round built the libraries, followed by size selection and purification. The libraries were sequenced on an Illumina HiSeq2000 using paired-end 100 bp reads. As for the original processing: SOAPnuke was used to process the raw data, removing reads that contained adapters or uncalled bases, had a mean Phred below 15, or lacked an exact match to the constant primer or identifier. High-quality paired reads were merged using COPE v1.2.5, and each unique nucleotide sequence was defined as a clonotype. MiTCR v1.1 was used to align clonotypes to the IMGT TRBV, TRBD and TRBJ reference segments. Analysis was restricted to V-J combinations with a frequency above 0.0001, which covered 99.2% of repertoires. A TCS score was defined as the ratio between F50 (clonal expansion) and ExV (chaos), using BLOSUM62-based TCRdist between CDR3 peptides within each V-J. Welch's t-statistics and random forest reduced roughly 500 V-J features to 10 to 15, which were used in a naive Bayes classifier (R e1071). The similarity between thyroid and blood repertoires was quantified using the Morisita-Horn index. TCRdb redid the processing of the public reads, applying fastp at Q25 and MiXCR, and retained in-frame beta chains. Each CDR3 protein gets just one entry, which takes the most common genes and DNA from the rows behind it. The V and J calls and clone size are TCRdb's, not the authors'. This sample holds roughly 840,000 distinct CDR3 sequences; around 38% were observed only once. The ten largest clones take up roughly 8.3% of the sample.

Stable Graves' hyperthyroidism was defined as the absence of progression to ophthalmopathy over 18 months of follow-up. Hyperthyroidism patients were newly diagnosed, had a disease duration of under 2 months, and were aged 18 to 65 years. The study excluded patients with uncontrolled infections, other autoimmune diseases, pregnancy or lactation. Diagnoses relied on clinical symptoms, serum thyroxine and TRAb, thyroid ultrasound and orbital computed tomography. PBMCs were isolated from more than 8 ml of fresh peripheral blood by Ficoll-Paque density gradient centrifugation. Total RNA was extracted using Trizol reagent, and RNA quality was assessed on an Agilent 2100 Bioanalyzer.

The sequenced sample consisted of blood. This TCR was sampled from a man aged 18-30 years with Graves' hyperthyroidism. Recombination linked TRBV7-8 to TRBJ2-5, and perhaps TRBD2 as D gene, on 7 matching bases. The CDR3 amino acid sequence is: CASSSRGEGQETQYF. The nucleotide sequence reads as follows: TGTGCCAGCAGTTCGAGGGGGGAGGGCCAAGAGACCCAGTACTTC.